The entry below gives a single T cell receptor beta chain sequence along with its context. Sequenced by immunoSEQ multiplex PCR; TCRdb stores in-frame clones only, minus some. The sample shows around 250,000 clones, around 87% of them seen only once. The record originates from a study of blood T cell repertoires in COVID-19. This sequence originates from a woman between 50 and 59 years old who had recovered from COVID-19. Sequenced material: PBMCs or T cells enriched from blood (not recorded which).

The CDR3 reads CASSLQLAGHNTGELFF. CDR3 bases: TGTGCCAGCAGTTTACAGCTAGCGGGACATAACACCGGGGAGCTGTTTTTT. V usage is TRBV28 and J usage is TRBJ2-2, with 9 bases aligning to TRBD2. Trimming took 2 bases from V and 2 from J; bases not matched to a gene: 6. This CDR3 comprises 17 residues. Germline CDR1 is MDHEN and CDR2 is SYDVKM.